This TCR beta chain came from a study of T cells in Graves' hyperthyroidism and ophthalmopathy. Template material for amplifying TCR beta CDR3 regions consisted of RNA transcripts. An initial round of RT-PCR targeting the TCR CDR3 relied on the HTBI primer set. From the multiplex PCR reads, TCRdb called clonotypes with MiXCR, one entry per CDR3 protein. The sample shows roughly 710,000 distinct CDR3 sequences, about a third of them seen only once. This clonotype was seen ten or more times. Trimming cost V 1 base and J 1 base; bases outside gene matches: 10. Germline CDR1 reads SGHTA; CDR2 reads FQGNSA. The CDR3 has 17 residues.

The source of this sequence is a woman between 35 and 50 years old with Graves' hyperthyroidism. The sequencing input was blood. This chain uses TRBV7-2 with TRBJ2-7; TRBD2 matches 7 bases. The CDR3 is CASSLVAGEIRSYEQYF. In DNA form, the CDR3 reads TGTGCCAGCAGCTTAGTGGCGGGAGAGATCAGATCCTACGAGCAGTACTTC.